These 14 T cell receptor beta chains originate from one sample sequenced in a study of cytomegalovirus exposure and HLA in healthy donors. The PCR ran on 60 Vbeta and 13 Jbeta primers. Produced via immunoSEQ multiplex PCR; TCRdb's table is partial and in-frame only. The repertoire holds roughly 120,000 clones, with approximately 81% as singletons. The sequencing sample was made of PBMCs. These receptors were obtained from a woman aged 18-29 years in good health and CMV-seropositive.

The rearrangement links TRBV2 to TRBJ2-2, with 8 nucleotides matching TRBD2. Trimming removed 3 bases from V and 5 bases from J; junction bases left unmatched: 8. CDR3 size: 16 residues. The germline V gene has CDR1 SNHLY and CDR2 FYNNEI. The CDR3 nucleotides are TGTGCCAGCAGTGACAGGGCGGGAGGTCGAACCGGGGAGCTGTTTTTT. Encoded protein: CASSDRAGGRTGELFF.

The chain has TRBV12-5 and TRBJ1-4; TRBD1 aligns across 10 bases. V lost 1 base, J lost 5 bases, and 4 bases stayed unmatched. The CDR3 has 16 amino acids. Germline CDR1 LGHNT, CDR2 FRNRAP. CDR3 region: CASGLADRGPNEKLFF. CDR3 nucleotides: TGTGCTAGTGGTTTGGCTGACAGGGGGCCGAATGAAAAACTGTTTTTT.

This clone showed up just a few times. This chain joins TRBV21-1 and TRBJ2-1; the D segment call TRBD2 is taken from the table without a DNA check. TRBV21-1 is listed as a pseudogene. The CDR3 covers 15 residues. The CDR3 nucleotides are TGTGCCAGCAGCCCGCGGGACTTCTCCTACAATGAGCAGTTCTTC. Translated: CASSPRDFSYNEQFF.

The chain joins TRBV15 to TRBJ1-5, with D perhaps matching TRBD1 (5 bases). This CDR3 is 15 amino acids long. The germline V and J ends were trimmed by 1 base and 6 bases, with 13 bases remaining between them. Germline values: CDR1 LNHNV, CDR2 YYDKDF (reference sequence). DNA for the CDR3: TGTGCCACCAGCAGAGGAACCAGGGATTTTCAGCCCCAGCATTTT. It encodes CATSRGTRDFQPQHF.

In its sample, this clone was seen many times. The chain has TRBV6-6 and TRBJ1-4; D is undetermined. Germline values: CDR1 MNHNY, CDR2 SVGAGI (reference sequence). This CDR3 contains 13 residues. V lost 2 bases to trimming and J lost 4 bases, with 5 bases between them. The CDR3: CASSYRDNEKLFF. In DNA, the CDR3 is TGTGCCAGCAGTTACAGAGATAATGAAAAACTGTTTTTT.

The chain combines TRBV5-1 with TRBJ2-6, with D possibly TRBD1 on 6 matching bases. Germline V CDR1 and CDR2: SGHRS, YFSETQ. CDR3 length: 16 residues. The V end lost 4 bases, the J end lost 2 bases, and 13 bases lay between the germline ends. The CDR3 is CASSTNPGAGANVLTF. For the CDR3, the DNA is TGCGCCAGCAGCACGAATCCAGGGGCTGGGGCCAACGTCCTGACTTTC. Together with reference TRBV5-1 and TRBJ2-6, the CDR3 gives the full variable domain: KAGVTQTPRYLIKTRGQQVTLSCSPISGHRSVSWYQQTPGQGLQFLFEYFSETQRNKGNFPGRFSGRQFSNSRSEMNVSTLELGDSALYLCASSTNPGAGANVLTFGAGSRLTVL.

The gene calls are TRBV2 and TRBJ1-1; 10 bases line up with TRBD1. With V trimmed by 7 bases and J by 11 bases, 10 bases remained unmatched. The CDR3 spans 13 residues. The germline CDR1 and CDR2 sequences are SNHLY and FYNNEI. The CDR3 is CASISRDRGSAFF. The DNA for the CDR3 is TGTGCCAGCATTAGCCGGGACAGGGGTAGTGCTTTCTTT.

This clone was observed a few times. The chain is built from TRBV5-6 and TRBJ1-4; 7 bases line up with TRBD1. V lost 3 bases, J lost 3 bases, and 8 bases stayed unmatched. CDR3 size: 16 residues. CDR1 and CDR2 from the germline V gene are SGHDT and YYEEEE. CDR3: CASSYKDRAANEKLFF. DNA of the CDR3: TGTGCCAGCAGCTACAAAGACAGGGCCGCTAATGAAAAACTGTTTTTT.

The chain joins TRBV2 to TRBJ1-1; D is undetermined. CDR1 and CDR2 (germline): SNHLY, FYNNEI. V lost 4 bases and J 1 base, leaving 13 bases between the germline ends. This CDR3 has 15 amino acids. As DNA, the CDR3 is TGTGCCAGCAGTGCCCCAACCACAGAGAACACTGAAGCTTTCTTT. Amino acids: CASSAPTTENTEAFF.

This sequence joins TRBV2 and TRBJ1-2; the D is unclear. The CDR3 consists of 15 residues. V gave up 7 bases and J gave up 2 bases, with 17 bases separating them. Germline V gene data show CDR1 as SNHLY and CDR2 as FYNNEI. CDR3 sequence reads: CASNGRLTDNYGYTF. CDR3 coding DNA: TGTGCCAGCAACGGCAGACTAACTGACAACTATGGCTACACCTTC.

This sequence joins TRBV5-1 and TRBJ2-3; 9 bases align to TRBD1. Trimming at V came to 4 bases and at J to 4 bases, leaving 4 bases not matched to a gene. This CDR3 is 14 amino acids long. Per the germline V gene, CDR1 is SGHRS and CDR2 is YFSETQ. CDR3 nucleotide sequence: TGCGCCAGCAGCGGGACAGGGAGGCCAGATACGCAGTATTTT. Protein: CASSGTGRPDTQYF. Combining the CDR3 with reference TRBV5-1 and TRBJ2-3 gives the whole variable domain KAGVTQTPRYLIKTRGQQVTLSCSPISGHRSVSWYQQTPGQGLQFLFEYFSETQRNKGNFPGRFSGRQFSNSRSEMNVSTLELGDSALYLCASSGTGRPDTQYFGPGTRLTVL.

This chain links TRBV7-2 with TRBJ1-5; 7 bases are shared with TRBD1. J was trimmed by 4 bases and V by 5 bases; bases with no gene match: 11. Per germline, CDR1 SGHTA and CDR2 FQGNSA. The CDR3 covers 16 residues. Written as DNA, the CDR3 is TGTGCCAGCAGCACCCGACCGGGACAGCCGAATCAGCCCCAGCATTTT. Translating it yields CASSTRPGQPNQPQHF.

The chain uses TRBV5-6 and TRBJ1-5; D unresolved. Per germline, CDR1 SGHDT and CDR2 YYEEEE. With 0 bases removed from V and 9 bases from J, the gap between germline ends came to 7 bases. The CDR3 loop spans 12 amino acids. The CDR3 DNA sequence: TGTGCCAGCAGCTTGGACCCGGGGCCCCAGCATTTT. Its protein is CASSLDPGPQHF.

The chain uses TRBV5-1 and TRBJ2-7; TRBD1 might be the D (6 bases). Germline V gene lookup returns CDR1 SGHRS and CDR2 YFSETQ. The length of the CDR3 is 14 residues. The V gene lost 1 base and the J gene lost 6 bases, with 14 bases spanning the gap. The CDR3 is CASSLNRDRGEQYF. DNA of the CDR3: TGCGCCAGCAGCTTGAACAGGGACCGAGGCGAGCAGTACTTC.